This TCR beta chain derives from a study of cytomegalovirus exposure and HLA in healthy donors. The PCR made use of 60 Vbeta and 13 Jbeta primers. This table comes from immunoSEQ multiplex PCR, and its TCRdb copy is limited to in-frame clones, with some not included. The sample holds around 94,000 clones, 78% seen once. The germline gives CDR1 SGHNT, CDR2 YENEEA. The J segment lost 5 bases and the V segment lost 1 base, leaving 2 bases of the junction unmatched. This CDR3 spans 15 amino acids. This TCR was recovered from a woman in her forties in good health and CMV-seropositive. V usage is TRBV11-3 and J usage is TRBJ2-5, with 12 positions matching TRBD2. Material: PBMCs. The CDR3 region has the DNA TGTGCCAGCAGCTTAGGGACTAGCGGGACCGAGACCCAGTACTTC. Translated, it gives CASSLGTSGTETQYF.